What follows are 22 T cell receptor beta chains derived from one specimen sequenced in a study of CD8 T cells in ankylosing spondylitis. General observations from the study: Typical of ankylosing spondylitis blood, it appeared, was a TCR beta motif of several highly homologous variants.

TCRdb ran MiXCR on the 5' RACE reads and lists one entry per CDR3 protein. The top ten clones hold approximately 46% of a sample with 200,000 to 250,000 distinct CDR3 sequences, roughly 18% of them seen once. Their target antigens are unknown. The specimen was blood, either unsorted or a sorted T cell fraction (not recorded which). The receptors come from a male donor with ankylosing spondylitis.

This clonotype has a handful of counts. The chain recombines TRBV4-3 with TRBJ2-3; perhaps D is TRBD1 or TRBD2 (5 bases each). V dropped 0 bases and J dropped 6 bases, with 19 bases sitting between them. The CDR3 has 17 amino acids. The V gene's germline CDR1 is LGHNA and CDR2 YSLEER. The CDR3 coding sequence is TGCGCCAGCAGCCAAGAAAAGGGACCACCAGTGGGTGATACGCAGTATTTT. This codes for CASSQEKGPPVGDTQYF.

V gene TRBV7-8 combines with J gene TRBJ2-7, with 13 bases lining up with TRBD2. The germline gives CDR1 SGHVS, CDR2 FQNEAQ. This CDR3 spans 19 amino acids. V shed 3 bases, J shed 2 bases, and the junction held 13 bases outside the gene matches. DNA for the CDR3: TGTGCCAGCAGCTTCCGACTAGCGGGAGGCCTTATAGAGGCCTACGAGCAGTACTTC. Translated, it gives CASSFRLAGGLIEAYEQYF.

The gene calls are TRBV7-2 and TRBJ2-7; 11 bases fit TRBD2. Germline-derived CDR1 and CDR2 are SGHTA and FQGNSA. CDR3 size: 15 residues. Germline trimming cut 5 bases from V and 5 bases from J; bases unmatched to any gene: 8. CDR3 sequence: CASSQLGLAGHEQYF. CDR3 coding DNA: TGTGCCAGCAGCCAACTCGGACTAGCGGGCCACGAGCAGTACTTC.

This clonotype has a handful of counts. V is TRBV6-2 or TRBV6-3 and J is TRBJ2-2; 12 bases are shared with TRBD2. Germline CDR1 is MNHEY and CDR2 is SVGEGT. V lost 5 bases, J lost 4 bases, and 23 bases stayed unmatched. This CDR3 comprises 22 residues. The CDR3 DNA reads TGTGCCAGCAGTCCTAGGGGGAGGGGCGTTCTAGCGGGAGGGCGTAGCACCGGGGAGCTGTTTTTT. The encoded protein is CASSPRGRGVLAGGRSTGELFF.

This clonotype was detected only a few times. The chain has TRBV28 and TRBJ2-1, with D unresolved. The CDR3 consists of 14 residues. V lost 1 base, J lost 9 bases, and 13 bases lay in between. Germline V gene lookup returns CDR1 MDHEN and CDR2 SYDVKM. In DNA form, the CDR3 reads TGTGCCAGCAGTTTATTTGGGGTAGTAGGTGAGCAGTTCTTC. Its protein product is CASSLFGVVGEQFF.

This clonotype was recorded at least ten times. This chain connects TRBV5-1 to TRBJ2-7; maybe TRBD1 (5 bases). CDR1 SGHRS and CDR2 YFSETQ come from the germline V gene. V gave up 2 bases and J gave up 0 bases, with 9 bases separating them. The CDR3 is 14 amino acids. The CDR3 coding sequence is TGCGCCAGCAGCTTTCAGGGCTCCTCCTACGAGCAGTACTTC. Encoded protein: CASSFQGSSYEQYF.

This clonotype came up a few times. This rearrangement joins TRBV4-2 to TRBJ2-1, with D unclear. The CDR3 contains 16 residues. The V and J ends lost 3 bases and 10 bases respectively, with 22 bases between them. Germline loops: CDR1 LGHNA, CDR2 YNFKEQ. In nucleotides, the CDR3 is TGTGCCAGCAGCCACACGGTATTAGTGGAACGCAACGAGCAGTTCTTC. It codes for CASSHTVLVERNEQFF.

The chain recombines TRBV27 with TRBJ2-3; D ambiguous. Germline V gene sequence: CDR1 MNHEY, CDR2 SMNVEV (reference sequence). The V and J ends lost 7 bases and 2 bases respectively, with 10 bases between them. The CDR3 runs 13 residues. This CDR3 is CASKGSYTDTQYF. The CDR3 DNA reads TGTGCCAGCAAGGGCAGCTACACAGATACGCAGTATTTT.

Only a few counts were recorded for this clonotype. The rearrangement uses TRBV7-8 and TRBJ1-6; 10 bases align to TRBD1. V lost 5 bases and J lost 10; bases outside the gene matches: 8. The germline CDR1 and CDR2 sequences are SGHVS and FQNEAQ. The CDR3 has 15 amino acids. The CDR3 coding sequence is TGTGCCAGCAGCGCGATGGGACAGGGGATCTCACCCCTCCACTTT. It specifies CASSAMGQGISPLHF.

This clonotype was observed many times. The chain joins TRBV5-1 to TRBJ1-1, with D possibly being TRBD1 (5 bases). CDR3 length: 17 amino acids. V lost 0 bases to trimming and J lost 4 bases, with 19 bases between them. The germline CDR1 and CDR2 sequences are SGHRS and YFSETQ. The CDR3 loop is CASSLGWPALGGTEAFF. In nucleotides, the CDR3 is TGCGCCAGCAGCTTGGGATGGCCAGCCCTCGGGGGCACTGAAGCTTTCTTT.

This clonotype has a handful of counts. The rearrangement uses TRBV7-9 and TRBJ1-4, with D hard to call. Deletions cut 5 bases from V and 0 bases from J, with 16 bases between. Germline loops: CDR1 SEHNR, CDR2 FQNEAQ (reference sequence). This CDR3 region has 17 residues. This CDR3 is CASSETFVEATNEKLFF. The CDR3 DNA is TGTGCCAGCAGCGAGACCTTTGTGGAGGCAACTAATGAAAAACTGTTTTTT.

The V call is TRBV7-2, the J call TRBJ1-5, with TRBD1 as a possible D gene (6 bases). CDR1 and CDR2 from the germline V gene are SGHTA and FQGNSA. This CDR3 comprises 18 residues. V was trimmed by 5 bases and J by 2 bases, leaving 22 bases between them. DNA of the CDR3: TGTGCCAGCAGCCTAAGCGTCGGGGCAGGGGAGGGCAATCAGCCCCAGCATTTT. As protein: CASSLSVGAGEGNQPQHF. Based on the CDR3 plus reference TRBV7-2 and TRBJ1-5, the full variable domain is GAGVSQSPSNKVTEKGKDVELRCDPISGHTALYWYRQSLGQGLEFLIYFQGNSAPDKSGLPSDRFSAERTGGSVSTLTIQRTQQEDSAVYLCASSLSVGAGEGNQPQHFGDGTRLSIL.

This clonotype was observed at least ten times. The chain links TRBV6-6 to TRBJ2-1; the D is unclear. Germline lookup yields CDR1 MNHNY and CDR2 SVGAGI (reference sequence). There are 12 residues in the CDR3. The V end lost 3 bases, the J end lost 8 bases, and 8 bases lay between the germline ends. This chain's CDR3 is CASSYGPHEQFF. In DNA, the CDR3 is TGTGCCAGCAGTTATGGGCCCCATGAGCAGTTCTTC.

The V call is TRBV12-3 or TRBV12-4, the J call TRBJ1-2, with a tentative D call TRBD1 (5 bases). The V end was cut by 2 bases, the J end by 7 bases, with 17 bases between. This CDR3 is 15 amino acids long. CDR3 nucleotides: TGTGCCAGCAGTTTAAGTTATTGGGTCAGGGTTGGCTACACCTTC. Encoded protein: CASSLSYWVRVGYTF.

This clonotype has just a few counts. The genes are TRBV4-1 and TRBJ2-1; perhaps TRBD1 as D (6 bases). V was clipped by 4 bases and J by 4 bases, with 17 bases between them. CDR3 length: 16 residues. Germline V gives CDR1 MGHRA, CDR2 YSYEKL. The CDR3 loop reads CASSPQPGHNYNEQFF. CDR3 sequence (DNA): TGCGCCAGCAGCCCTCAACCGGGACATAATTACAATGAGCAGTTCTTC.

This chain joins TRBV7-6 and TRBJ2-7; D remains unclear. V was trimmed by 1 base and J by 2 bases, leaving 12 bases between them. The CDR3 has 15 residues. Germline-derived CDR1 and CDR2 are SGHVS and FNYEAQ. The CDR3 loop is CASSLGGAETYEQYF. As DNA, the CDR3 is TGTGCCAGCAGCTTAGGTGGCGCTGAAACCTACGAGCAGTACTTC.

Only a few counts were recorded for this clonotype. The chain has TRBV27 and TRBJ1-6; D remains ambiguous. This CDR3 has 15 residues. V shed 2 bases and J shed 0 bases, with 5 bases lying between them. From germline, CDR1 is MNHEY and CDR2 SMNVEV (reference sequence). The CDR3 spells CASSLGSSYNSPLHF. CDR3 coding DNA: TGTGCCAGCAGTTTAGGTAGCTCCTATAATTCACCCCTCCACTTT.

This chain connects TRBV29-1 to TRBJ2-3; tentatively, D is TRBD2 (6 bases). The CDR3 loop spans 18 amino acids. V lost 0 bases to trimming and J lost 0 bases, with 19 bases between them. Germline assignment: CDR1 SQVTM and CDR2 ANQGSEA. The CDR3 protein is CSVEDWRARGPSTDTQYF. CDR3 nucleotides: TGCAGCGTTGAAGATTGGAGGGCCCGGGGCCCGAGCACAGATACGCAGTATTTT.

The chain recombines TRBV5-1 with TRBJ1-1; a possible D gene is TRBD1 (5 bases). Germline loops: CDR1 SGHRS, CDR2 YFSETQ. With 3 bases removed from V and 8 bases from J, the gap between germline ends came to 20 bases. This CDR3 has 15 residues. CDR3 in DNA: TGCGCCAGCAGCTCCGAGGGGTTTCAGAGGGAAGAAGCTTTCTTT. It encodes CASSSEGFQREEAFF. The full variable domain, completed using reference TRBV5-1 and TRBJ1-1, is KAGVTQTPRYLIKTRGQQVTLSCSPISGHRSVSWYQQTPGQGLQFLFEYFSETQRNKGNFPGRFSGRQFSNSRSEMNVSTLELGDSALYLCASSSEGFQREEAFFGQGTRLTVV.

A few counts support this clonotype. The J gene is TRBJ1-1, the V gene TRBV7-9; the D is unclear. The germline V and J ends were trimmed by 5 bases and 0 bases, with 10 bases remaining between them. This CDR3 has 14 amino acids. Germline V lookup: CDR1 SEHNR, CDR2 FQNEAQ (reference sequence). This CDR3 is CASSTTVMNTEAFF. Written as DNA, the CDR3 is TGTGCCAGCAGCACGACGGTTATGAACACTGAAGCTTTCTTT.

This clonotype was seen a handful of times. V usage is TRBV12-3 or TRBV12-4 and J usage is TRBJ2-1; weak D call: TRBD2 (5 bases). The CDR3 runs to 18 residues. V was shortened by 10 bases and J by 10 bases, with 35 bases between the two germline ends. The CDR3 sequence is CATMIARPVLSPLPEQFF. In DNA form, the CDR3 reads TGTGCCACCATGATAGCGCGACCCGTACTCTCACCCCTACCGGAGCAGTTCTTC.

This clonotype was seen more than once but under ten times. The J gene is TRBJ1-2, the V gene TRBV15; no reliable D call. CDR1 is LNHNV and CDR2 is YYDKDF in the germline V gene (reference sequence). Trimming took 5 bases from V and 3 from J, leaving 22 bases between them. The CDR3 length is 17 residues. CDR3 coding DNA: TGTGCCACCAGCCCCCGAGGGCAGGCCCAGGCATACTATGGCTACACCTTC. Residues: CATSPRGQAQAYYGYTF. The whole variable domain, filled in from reference TRBV15 and TRBJ1-2, reads DAMVIQNPRYQVTQFGKPVTLSCSQTLNHNVMYWYQQKSSQAPKLLFHYYDKDFNNEADTPDNFQSRRPNTSFCFLDIRSPGLGDTAMYLCATSPRGQAQAYYGYTFGSGTRLTVV.